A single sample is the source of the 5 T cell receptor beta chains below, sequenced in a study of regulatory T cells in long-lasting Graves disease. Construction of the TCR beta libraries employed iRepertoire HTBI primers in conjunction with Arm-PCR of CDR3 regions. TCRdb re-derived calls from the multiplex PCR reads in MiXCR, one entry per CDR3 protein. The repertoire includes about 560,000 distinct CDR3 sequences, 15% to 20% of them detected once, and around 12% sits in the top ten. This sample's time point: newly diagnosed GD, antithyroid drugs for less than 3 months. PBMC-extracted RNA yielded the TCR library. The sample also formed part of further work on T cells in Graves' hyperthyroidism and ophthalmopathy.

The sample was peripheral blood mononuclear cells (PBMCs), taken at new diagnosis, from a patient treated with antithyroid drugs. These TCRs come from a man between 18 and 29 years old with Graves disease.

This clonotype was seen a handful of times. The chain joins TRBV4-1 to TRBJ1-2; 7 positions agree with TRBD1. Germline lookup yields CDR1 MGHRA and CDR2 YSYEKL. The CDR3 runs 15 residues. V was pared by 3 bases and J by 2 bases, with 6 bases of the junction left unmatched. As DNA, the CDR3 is TGCGCCAGCAGCCAGGTGGGACAGATAAACTATGGCTACACCTTC. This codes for CASSQVGQINYGYTF.

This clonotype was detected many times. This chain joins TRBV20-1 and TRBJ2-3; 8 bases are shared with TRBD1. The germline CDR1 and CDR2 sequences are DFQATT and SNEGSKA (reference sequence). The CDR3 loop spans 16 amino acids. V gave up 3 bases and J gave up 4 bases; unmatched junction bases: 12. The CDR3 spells CSASPKTGEYADTQYF. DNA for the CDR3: TGCAGTGCTAGTCCAAAGACAGGGGAGTACGCAGATACGCAGTATTTT.

The CDR3 is CASSLEPATYEQYF. The CDR3 bases are TGCGCCAGCAGCTTGGAACCCGCCACCTACGAGCAGTACTTC. V is TRBV5-1 and J is TRBJ2-7; no firm D call. From germline, CDR1 is SGHRS and CDR2 YFSETQ. This CDR3 contains 14 residues. The ends were cut back, 0 bases at V and 2 bases at J, with 9 bases in the middle.

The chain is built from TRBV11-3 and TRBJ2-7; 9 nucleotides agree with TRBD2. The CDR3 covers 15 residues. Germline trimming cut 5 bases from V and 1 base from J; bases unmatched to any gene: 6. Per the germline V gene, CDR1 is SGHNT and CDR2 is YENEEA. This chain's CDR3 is CASSRVLAGSYEQYF. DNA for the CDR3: TGTGCCAGCAGCCGCGTACTAGCGGGTTCCTACGAGCAGTACTTC. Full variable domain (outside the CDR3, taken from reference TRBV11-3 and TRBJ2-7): EAGVVQSPRYKIIEKKQPVAFWCNPISGHNTLYWYLQNLGQGPELLIRYENEEAVDDSQLPKDRFSAERLKGVDSTLKIQPAELGDSAVYLCASSRVLAGSYEQYFGPGTRLTVT.

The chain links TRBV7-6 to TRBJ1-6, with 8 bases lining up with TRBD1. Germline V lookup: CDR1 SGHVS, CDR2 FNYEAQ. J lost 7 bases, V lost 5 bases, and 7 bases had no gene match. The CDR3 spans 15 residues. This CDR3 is CASSTRDRLNSPLHF. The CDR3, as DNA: TGTGCCAGCAGCACCCGGGACAGGCTAAATTCACCCCTCCACTTT. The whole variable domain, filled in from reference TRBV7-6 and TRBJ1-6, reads GAGVSQSPRYKVTKRGQDVALRCDPISGHVSLYWYRQALGQGPEFLTYFNYEAQQDKSGLPNDRFSAERPEGSISTLTIQRTEQRDSAMYRCASSTRDRLNSPLHFGNGTRLTVT.